This is a list of T cell receptor beta chains from one sample in a study of blood T cell repertoires in COVID-19. Using immunoSEQ multiplex PCR, the repertoire was profiled, and TCRdb retains in-frame clones only, with some absent. The repertoire includes some 200,000 clones, roughly 79% of them detected once, and 9.5% to 12% sits in the top ten. Sequencing was performed on peripheral blood. These receptors were taken from a woman between 40 and 50 years old with COVID-19, enrolled during active disease. Both conserved end residues are part of each CDR3. The D gene is left open where the match is weak. Where a row states a size, it is once, few, many or the class of an expanded clone; other rows omit it.

clone size	D gene	V gene	J gene	CDR3 protein	CDR3 DNA
-	-	TRBV27	TRBJ2-5	CASSLSYQETQYF	TGTGCCAGCAGTCTCTCGTACCAAGAGACCCAGTACTTC
once	-	TRBV9	TRBJ1-1	CASGGATEAFF	TGTGCCAGCGGTGGGGCCACTGAAGCTTTCTTT
-	TRBD1	TRBV27	TRBJ1-2	CASSLGTGDSYTF	TGTGCCAGCAGTTTAGGGACAGGGGATAGCTACACCTTC
-	TRBD1	TRBV9	TRBJ2-7	CASSVGTVNYEQYF	TGTGCCAGCAGCGTCGGGACAGTGAACTACGAGCAGTACTTC
-	TRBD2	TRBV5-6	TRBJ2-7	CASSLEAFGGEQYF	TGTGCCAGCAGCTTGGAGGCCTTCGGGGGGGAGCAGTACTTC
-	TRBD2	TRBV27	TRBJ2-1	CASNRPSGENNEQFF	TGTGCCAGCAACCGTCCTAGCGGGGAAAACAATGAGCAGTTCTTC
-	TRBD2	TRBV4-2	TRBJ2-1	CASSQEAGLAWNEQFF	TGTGCCAGCAGCCAAGAAGCCGGACTAGCATGGAATGAGCAGTTCTTC
once	-	TRBV9	TRBJ1-2	CASSVDGIAYGYTF	TGTGCCAGCAGCGTAGATGGCATCGCCTATGGCTACACCTTC
once	-	TRBV7-9	TRBJ1-1	CASSLASEAFF	TGTGCCAGCAGCTTAGCCAGTGAAGCTTTCTTT
-	-	TRBV29-1	TRBJ1-4	CSVALGTNEKLFF	TGCAGCGTCGCTCTAGGAACTAATGAAAAACTGTTTTTT
few	-	TRBV6-2/TRBV6-3	TRBJ1-6	CASSFPGSYNSPLHF	TGTGCCAGCAGTTTCCCGGGCTCCTATAATTCACCCCTCCACTTT
-	-	TRBV12-3/TRBV12-4	TRBJ1-3	CASSFGEGTIYF	TGTGCCAGCAGTTTCGGGGAGGGCACCATATATTTT
-	TRBD2	TRBV5-1	TRBJ2-7	CASTRTSGLQEQYF	TGCGCCAGCACCCGCACTAGCGGCCTACAAGAGCAGTACTTC
-	-	TRBV14	TRBJ2-3	CASSTTSSDTQYF	TGTGCCAGCAGTACGACTAGTTCGGATACGCAGTATTTT
-	-	TRBV19	TRBJ2-1	CASSMVASLTGTLHERFF	TGTGCCAGTAGTATGGTCGCCAGTCTAACAGGAACCTTACATGAAAGGTTCTTC